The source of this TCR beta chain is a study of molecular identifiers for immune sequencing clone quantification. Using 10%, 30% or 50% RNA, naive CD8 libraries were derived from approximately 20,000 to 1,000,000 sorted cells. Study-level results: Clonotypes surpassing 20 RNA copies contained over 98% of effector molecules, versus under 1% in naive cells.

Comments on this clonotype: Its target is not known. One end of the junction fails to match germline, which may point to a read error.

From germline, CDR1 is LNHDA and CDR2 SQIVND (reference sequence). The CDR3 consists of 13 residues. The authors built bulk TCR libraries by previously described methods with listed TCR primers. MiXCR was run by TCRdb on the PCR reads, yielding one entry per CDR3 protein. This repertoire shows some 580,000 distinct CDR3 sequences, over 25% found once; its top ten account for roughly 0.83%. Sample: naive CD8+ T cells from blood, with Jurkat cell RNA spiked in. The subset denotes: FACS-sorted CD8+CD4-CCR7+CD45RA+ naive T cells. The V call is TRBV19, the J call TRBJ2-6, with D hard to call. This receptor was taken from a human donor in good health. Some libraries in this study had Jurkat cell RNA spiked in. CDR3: CAGSTSGANVLTF. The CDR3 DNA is TGTGCCGGTAGTACCTCTGGGGCCAACGTCCTGACTTTC. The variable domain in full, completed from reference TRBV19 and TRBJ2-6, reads DGGITQSPKYLFRKEGQNVTLSCEQNLNHDAMYWYRQDPGQGLRLIYYSQIVNDFQKGDIAEGYSVSREKKESFPLTVTSAQKNPTAFYLCAGSTSGANVLTFGAGSRLTVL.